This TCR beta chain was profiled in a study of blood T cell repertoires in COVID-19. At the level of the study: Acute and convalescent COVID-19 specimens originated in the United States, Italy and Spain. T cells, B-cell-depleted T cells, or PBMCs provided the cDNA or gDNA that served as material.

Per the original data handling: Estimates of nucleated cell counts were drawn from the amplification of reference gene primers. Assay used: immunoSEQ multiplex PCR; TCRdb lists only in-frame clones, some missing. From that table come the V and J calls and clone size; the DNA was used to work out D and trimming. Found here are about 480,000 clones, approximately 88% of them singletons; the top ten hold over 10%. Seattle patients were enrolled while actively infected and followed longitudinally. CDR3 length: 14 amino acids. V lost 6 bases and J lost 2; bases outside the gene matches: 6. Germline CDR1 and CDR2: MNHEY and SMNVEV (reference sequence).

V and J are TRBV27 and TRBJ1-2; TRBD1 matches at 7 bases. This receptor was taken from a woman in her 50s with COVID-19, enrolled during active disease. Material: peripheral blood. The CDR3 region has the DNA TGTGCCAGCAGCCCGGGGACAGTCAACTATGGCTACACCTTC. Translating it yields CASSPGTVNYGYTF.